Shown below are 24 T cell receptor beta chains from a single sample sequenced in a study of memory CD4+ T cells and cytomegalovirus serostatus. Assay: immunoSEQ multiplex PCR; the TCRdb copy retains only in-frame clones and omits some. The sample holds some 41,000 clones, around 75% seen once. Single viable CD3+CD4+CD8-CD45RO+ cells were sorted as the memory CD4+ T cells. The sample was memory CD4+ T cells from blood. Receptors were obtained from an adult in good health and CMV-seronegative.

The chain carries TRBV7-2 and TRBJ1-1; TRBD1 might be the D (5 bases). Germline V gene data show CDR1 as SGHTA and CDR2 as FQGNSA. The CDR3 has 12 residues. The germline V and J ends were trimmed by 4 bases and 9 bases, with 12 bases remaining between them. The CDR3 DNA sequence: TGTGCCAGCAGCTCCTACGGGGCCAAAGCTTTCTTT. Its translation is CASSSYGAKAFF.

This clone was recorded a few times. The V and J genes are TRBV7-9 and TRBJ2-1, with 8 bases lining up with TRBD1. V lost 6 bases, J lost 0 bases, and 13 bases stayed unmatched. CDR1 is SEHNR, CDR2 FQNEAQ, per germline (reference sequence). This CDR3 is built from 18 residues. Here the CDR3 DNA reads TGTGCCAGCAGAAAGGGACAGGAATCATTTCGCTCCTACAATGAGCAGTTCTTC. It codes for CASRKGQESFRSYNEQFF.

The chain couples TRBV18 to TRBJ2-2; weak D call: TRBD1 (6 bases). The germline V and J ends were trimmed by 3 bases and 6 bases, with 20 bases remaining between them. Germline V gives CDR1 KGHSH, CDR2 LQKENI. The CDR3 has 17 residues. The CDR3, as DNA: TGTGCCAGCTCACCCCCCAACAGGGTATCCAGCGCCGGGGAGCTGTTTTTT. Translation gives CASSPPNRVSSAGELFF.

CDR3 nucleotide sequence: TGTGCCAGCAGTAAGGGATACGAGCAGTACTTC. Its translation is CASSKGYEQYF. The chain carries TRBV2 and TRBJ2-7; D uncertain. Germline CDR1 is SNHLY and CDR2 is FYNNEI. The CDR3 runs 11 residues. V was pared by 5 bases and J by 4 bases, with 6 bases between.

The chain uses TRBV5-6 and TRBJ2-2, with 7 bases identical to TRBD1. Germline loops: CDR1 SGHDT, CDR2 YYEEEE. The junction had 10 bases not matched to a gene; V was cut back by 3 bases and J by 8 bases. This CDR3 has 15 amino acids. In DNA form, the CDR3 reads TGTGCCAGCAGCTCCAGAGACAGGGCGGGTGGGGAGCTGTTTTTT. Encoded protein: CASSSRDRAGGELFF.

This chain links TRBV29-1 with TRBJ2-5; D is undetermined. Germline CDR1 SQVTM, CDR2 ANQGSEA. This CDR3 has 12 amino acids. Deletions cut 2 bases from V and 4 bases from J, with 8 bases between. Here the CDR3 reads CSVEPGVETQYF. The CDR3 bases are TGCAGCGTTGAACCGGGTGTAGAGACCCAGTACTTC.

This chain uses TRBV9 with TRBJ1-2, with a possible D match to TRBD1 (6 bases). In germline, CDR1 is SGDLS, CDR2 YYNGEE. The CDR3 length is 15 residues. V lost 4 bases to trimming and J lost 5 bases, with 18 bases between them. The CDR3 region is CASSPGGGPLYGYTF. The CDR3 bases are TGTGCCAGCAGCCCCGGGGGGGGGCCCTTGTATGGCTACACCTTC.

The gene calls are TRBV2 and TRBJ2-1; TRBD2 is a possible D gene (7 bases). V was clipped by 4 bases and J by 2 bases, with 12 bases between them. The germline CDR1 and CDR2 sequences are SNHLY and FYNNEI. The CDR3 has 15 amino acids. CDR3 in DNA: TGTGCCAGCAGTGTAAGGGGGGGACCCTACAATGAGCAGTTCTTC. Residues: CASSVRGGPYNEQFF.

Comment on this clone: The sample contains more than one DNA sequence encoding this CDR3. The chain recombines TRBV30 with TRBJ1-2; D possibly corresponds to TRBD1 (5 bases). Germline V CDR1 and CDR2: GTSNPN, SVGIG (reference sequence). V lost 5 bases and J lost 2, with 9 bases in between. This CDR3 has 12 amino acids. The CDR3 nucleotides read TGTGCCTGGGGGACGGGAAACTATGGCTACACCTTC. This sequence encodes CAWGTGNYGYTF. The complete variable domain, with remaining parts taken from reference TRBV30 and TRBJ1-2, reads SQTIHQWPATLVQPVGSPLSLECTVEGTSNPNLYWYRQAAGRGLQLLFYSVGIGQISSEVPQNLSASRPQDRQFILSSKKLLLSDSGFYLCAWGTGNYGYTFGSGTRLTVV.

This clone was observed once. This chain uses TRBV19 with TRBJ1-3; weak D call: TRBD1 (6 bases). Germline V lookup: CDR1 LNHDA, CDR2 SQIVND (reference sequence). The CDR3 has 10 residues. Here the CDR3 reads CTGSGNTIYF. DNA for the CDR3: TGTACAGGGAGTGGAAACACCATATATTTT.

The chain couples TRBV2 to TRBJ1-2; D unclear. With 3 bases removed from V and 5 bases from J, the gap between germline ends came to 22 bases. In germline, CDR1 is SNHLY, CDR2 FYNNEI. The CDR3 is 17 amino acids. CDR3 region: CASSDTRTVGSSYGYTF. The CDR3 DNA sequence: TGTGCCAGCAGTGACACAAGGACGGTTGGTAGCTCTTATGGCTACACCTTC.

In this sample, this clone turned up once. The V gene is TRBV7-9, the J gene TRBJ1-5; 8 bases line up with TRBD1. V was clipped by 5 bases and J by 6 bases; unmatched bases: 3. CDR1 is SEHNR, CDR2 FQNEAQ, per germline (reference sequence). The CDR3 is 13 amino acids. The CDR3 nucleotides are TGTGCCAGCAGCATGGACAGGGTTCAGCCCCAGCATTTT. Its protein is CASSMDRVQPQHF.

V and J are TRBV5-1 and TRBJ1-2, with D uncertain. From germline, CDR1 is SGHRS and CDR2 YFSETQ. This CDR3 is built from 14 residues. V was cut by 1 base and J by 0 bases, with 7 bases left in between. The DNA for the CDR3 is TGCGCCAGCAGCTTGAGAGAATCTAACTATGGCTACACCTTC. It codes for CASSLRESNYGYTF.

The rearrangement joins TRBV27 to TRBJ1-4, with D possibly being TRBD1 (5 bases). In germline, CDR1 is MNHEY, CDR2 SMNVEV (reference sequence). V lost 5 bases and J lost 5, with 15 bases in between. CDR3 length: 15 residues. The CDR3 reads CASSPRQLPNEKLFF. The CDR3 DNA is TGTGCCAGCAGTCCACGACAGCTTCCAAATGAAAAACTGTTTTTT. Together with reference TRBV27 and TRBJ1-4, the CDR3 gives the full variable domain: EAQVTQNPRYLITVTGKKLTVTCSQNMNHEYMSWYRQDPGLGLRQIYYSMNVEVTDKGDVPEGYKVSRKEKRNFPLILESPSPNQTSLYFCASSPRQLPNEKLFFGSGTQLSVL.

The J gene is TRBJ1-2, the V gene TRBV4-3; the D gene is possibly TRBD1 (6 bases). Trimming removed 0 bases at V and 3 bases at J, with 8 bases between. CDR3 length equals 14 residues. Germline values: CDR1 LGHNA, CDR2 YSLEER. CDR3 nucleotide sequence: TGCGCCAGCAGCCAAGACGCAGGGGACTATGGCTACACCTTC. It encodes CASSQDAGDYGYTF.

The V call is TRBV2, the J call TRBJ2-1, with TRBD1 as a possible D gene (6 bases). V lost 6 bases to trimming and J lost 9 bases, with 12 bases between them. Germline V lookup: CDR1 SNHLY, CDR2 FYNNEI. The length of the CDR3 is 12 residues. The CDR3 is CASRGDRSEQFF. The CDR3 DNA is TGTGCCAGCAGAGGCGACAGGTCTGAGCAGTTCTTC.

The chain joins TRBV5-3 to TRBJ1-5; no definite D call. TRBV5-3 is filed as an ORF, its function uncertain. The CDR3 covers 15 residues. V gave up 2 bases and J gave up 4 bases, with 13 bases separating them. The CDR3 DNA reads TGTGCCAGAAGCTTAAGGTGCAGGCGGAATCAGCCCCAGCATTTT. The encoded protein is CARSLRCRRNQPQHF.

The chain joins TRBV10-3 to TRBJ1-5; a possible D gene is TRBD1 (5 bases). Germline CDR1 and CDR2: ENHRY and SYGVKD. This CDR3 spans 13 amino acids. The germline V and J ends were trimmed by 6 bases and 4 bases, with 10 bases remaining between them. This chain's CDR3 is CAISLGENQPQHF. The CDR3 region has the DNA TGTGCCATCAGCCTGGGGGAAAATCAGCCCCAGCATTTT.

This chain joins TRBV4-1 and TRBJ2-1; no firm D call. The V end was cut by 0 bases, the J end by 8 bases, with 11 bases between. Germline values: CDR1 MGHRA, CDR2 YSYEKL. This CDR3 is built from 14 residues. CDR3 protein: CASSQEQISDEQFF. The CDR3 DNA reads TGCGCCAGCAGCCAAGAACAGATTTCGGATGAGCAGTTCTTC.

The chain uses TRBV7-3 and TRBJ1-2; the match to TRBD1 covers 9 bases. The CDR3 consists of 16 residues. Germline CDR1 is SGHTA and CDR2 is FQGTGA. V shed 4 bases, J shed 8 bases, and the junction held 14 bases outside the gene matches. The CDR3 sequence: CASSSRPGQGGKGYTF. In DNA, the CDR3 is TGTGCCAGCAGCTCACGGCCGGGACAGGGTGGTAAAGGCTACACCTTC.

The chain carries TRBV6-1 and TRBJ2-1; 9 nucleotides match TRBD1. The CDR3 runs 15 residues. J lost 5 bases, V lost 6 bases, and 8 bases had no gene match. The germline V gene has CDR1 MNHNS and CDR2 SASEGT. This chain's CDR3 is CASRGRDRVHNEQFF. CDR3 DNA sequence: TGTGCCAGCAGAGGCCGGGACAGGGTTCACAATGAGCAGTTCTTC.

The V gene is TRBV15, the J gene TRBJ2-7; D may be TRBD2 (6 bases). Between the trimmed V and J ends, which lost 7 bases and 6 bases, there was a span of 25 bases. The germline V gene encodes CDR1 LNHNV and CDR2 YYDKDF (reference sequence). The CDR3 runs to 16 residues. The CDR3 spells CATMNPDRGARGEQYF. The CDR3 coding sequence is TGTGCCACCATGAACCCAGACCGAGGGGCGCGGGGCGAGCAGTACTTC.

The chain joins TRBV9 to TRBJ1-1; a weak D match, TRBD1 (6 bases). The CDR3 covers 14 residues. CDR1 and CDR2 from the germline V gene are SGDLS and YYNGEE. V was shortened by 2 bases and J by 11 bases, with 19 bases between the two germline ends. For the CDR3, the DNA is TGTGCCAGCAGCGTTGGGGGCATAATTACGGAGGCTTTCTTT. This translates into CASSVGGIITEAFF.

The J gene is TRBJ2-1, the V gene TRBV7-3; 9 bases fit TRBD2. J was trimmed by 3 bases and V by 2 bases; bases with no gene match: 5. From germline, CDR1 is SGHTA and CDR2 FQGTGA. The CDR3 is 16 residues long. The CDR3 DNA reads TGTGCCAGCAGCTTATCTCCAGCGGGGGGCTACAATGAGCAGTTCTTC. It specifies CASSLSPAGGYNEQFF.